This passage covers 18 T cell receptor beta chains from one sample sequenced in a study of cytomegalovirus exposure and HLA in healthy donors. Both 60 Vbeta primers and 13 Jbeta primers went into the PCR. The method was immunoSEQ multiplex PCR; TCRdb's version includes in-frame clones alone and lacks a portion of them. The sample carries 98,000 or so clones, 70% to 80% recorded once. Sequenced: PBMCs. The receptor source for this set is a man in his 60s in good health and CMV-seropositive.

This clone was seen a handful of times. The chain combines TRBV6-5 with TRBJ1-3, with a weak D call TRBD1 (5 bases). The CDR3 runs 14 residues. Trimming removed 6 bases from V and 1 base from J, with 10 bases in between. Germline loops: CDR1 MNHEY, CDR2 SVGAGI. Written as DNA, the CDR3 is TGTGCCAGCAGGAGAGACAGATCTGGAAACACCATATATTTT. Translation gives CASRRDRSGNTIYF.

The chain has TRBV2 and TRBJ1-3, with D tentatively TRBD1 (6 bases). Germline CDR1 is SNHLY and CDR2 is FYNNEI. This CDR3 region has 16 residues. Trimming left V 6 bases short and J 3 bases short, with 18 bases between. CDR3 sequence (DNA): TGTGCCAGCAGCCCGTTTGGGGGGGGCTTTGGAAACACCATATATTTT. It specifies CASSPFGGGFGNTIYF.

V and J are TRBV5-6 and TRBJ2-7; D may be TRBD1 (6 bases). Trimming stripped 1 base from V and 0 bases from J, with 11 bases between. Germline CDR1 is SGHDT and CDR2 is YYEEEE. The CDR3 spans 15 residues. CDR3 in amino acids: CASSLTGRPSYEQYF. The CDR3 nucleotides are TGTGCCAGCAGCTTGACAGGGCGCCCCTCCTACGAGCAGTACTTC.

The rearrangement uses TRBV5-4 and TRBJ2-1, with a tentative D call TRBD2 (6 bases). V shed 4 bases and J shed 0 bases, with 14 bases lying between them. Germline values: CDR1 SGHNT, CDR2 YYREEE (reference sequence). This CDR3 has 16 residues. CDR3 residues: CASSRSDGGSYNEQFF. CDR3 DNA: TGTGCCAGCAGCCGTTCGGACGGGGGCTCCTACAATGAGCAGTTCTTC.

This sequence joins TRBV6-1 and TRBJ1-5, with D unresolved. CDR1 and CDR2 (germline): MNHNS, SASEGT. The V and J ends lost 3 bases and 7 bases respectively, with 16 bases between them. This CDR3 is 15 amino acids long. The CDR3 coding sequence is TGTGCCAGCAGTGATGGAGGGTTCAACAGACAGCCCCAGCATTTT. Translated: CASSDGGFNRQPQHF.

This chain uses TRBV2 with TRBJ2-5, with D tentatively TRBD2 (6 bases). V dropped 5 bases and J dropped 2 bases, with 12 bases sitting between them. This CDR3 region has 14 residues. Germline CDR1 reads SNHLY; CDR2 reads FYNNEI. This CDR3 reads CASSLRGYQETQYF. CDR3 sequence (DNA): TGTGCCAGCAGTCTACGGGGGTATCAAGAGACCCAGTACTTC.

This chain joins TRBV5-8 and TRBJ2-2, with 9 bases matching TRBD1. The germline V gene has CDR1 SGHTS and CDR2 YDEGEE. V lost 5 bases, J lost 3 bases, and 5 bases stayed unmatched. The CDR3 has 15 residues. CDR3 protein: CASRNRGRYTGELFF. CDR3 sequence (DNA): TGTGCCAGCAGAAACAGGGGGCGGTACACCGGGGAGCTGTTTTTT.

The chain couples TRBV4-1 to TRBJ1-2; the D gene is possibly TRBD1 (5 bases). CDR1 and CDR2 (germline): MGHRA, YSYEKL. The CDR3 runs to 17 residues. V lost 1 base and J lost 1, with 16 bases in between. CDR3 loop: CASSQVSRTPINYGYTF. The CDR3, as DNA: TGCGCCAGCAGCCAAGTGTCCAGGACACCAATTAACTATGGCTACACCTTC.

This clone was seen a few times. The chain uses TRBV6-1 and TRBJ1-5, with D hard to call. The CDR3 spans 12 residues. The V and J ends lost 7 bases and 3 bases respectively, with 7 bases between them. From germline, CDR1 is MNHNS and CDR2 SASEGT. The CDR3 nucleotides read TGTGCCAGCACAGTGCTCAATCAGCCCCAGCATTTT. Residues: CASTVLNQPQHF.

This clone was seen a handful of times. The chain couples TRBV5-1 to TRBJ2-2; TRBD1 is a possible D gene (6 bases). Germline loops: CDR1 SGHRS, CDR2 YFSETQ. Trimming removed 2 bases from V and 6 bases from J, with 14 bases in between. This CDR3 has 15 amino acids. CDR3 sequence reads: CASSLDPKGAGELFF. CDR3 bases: TGCGCCAGCAGCTTAGACCCGAAGGGGGCCGGGGAGCTGTTTTTT.

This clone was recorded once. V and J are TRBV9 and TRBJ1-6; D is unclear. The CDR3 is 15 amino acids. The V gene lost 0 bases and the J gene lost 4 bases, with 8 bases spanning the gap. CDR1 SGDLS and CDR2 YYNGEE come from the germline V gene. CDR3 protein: CASSVGGTYNSPLHF. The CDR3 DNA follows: TGTGCCAGCAGCGTAGGAGGCACGTATAATTCACCCCTCCACTTT.

The CDR3 DNA is TGTGCCAGTAGTATAGTTGGGACTACACAAGAGACCCAGTACTTC. This translates into CASSIVGTTQETQYF. The rearrangement uses TRBV19 and TRBJ2-5; the match to TRBD2 covers 7 bases. The germline V gene encodes CDR1 LNHDA and CDR2 SQIVND (reference sequence). The ends lost 1 base at V and 2 bases at J; junction bases unmatched: 4. This CDR3 has 15 residues. The whole variable domain, filled in from reference TRBV19 and TRBJ2-5, reads DGGITQSPKYLFRKEGQNVTLSCEQNLNHDAMYWYRQDPGQGLRLIYYSQIVNDFQKGDIAEGYSVSREKKESFPLTVTSAQKNPTAFYLCASSIVGTTQETQYFGPGTRLLVL.

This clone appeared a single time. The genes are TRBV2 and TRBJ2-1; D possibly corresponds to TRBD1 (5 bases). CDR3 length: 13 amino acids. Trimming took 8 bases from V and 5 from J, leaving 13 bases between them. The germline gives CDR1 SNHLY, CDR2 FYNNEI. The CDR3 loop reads CASSTDRHNEQFF. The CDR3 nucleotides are TGTGCCAGCTCCACCGACAGACACAATGAGCAGTTCTTC.

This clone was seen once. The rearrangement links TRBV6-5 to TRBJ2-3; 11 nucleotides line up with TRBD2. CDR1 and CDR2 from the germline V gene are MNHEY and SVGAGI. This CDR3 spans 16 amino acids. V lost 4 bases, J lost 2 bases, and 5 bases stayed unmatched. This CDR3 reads CASSSVGLAATDTQYF. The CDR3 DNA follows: TGTGCCAGCAGTTCCGTGGGACTAGCGGCCACAGATACGCAGTATTTT.

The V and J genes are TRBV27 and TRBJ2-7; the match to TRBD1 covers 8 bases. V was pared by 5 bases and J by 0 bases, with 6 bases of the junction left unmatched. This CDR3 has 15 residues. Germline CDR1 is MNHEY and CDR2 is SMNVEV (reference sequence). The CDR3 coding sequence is TGTGCCAGCAGTGCGTCAGGGGGCGGCTCCTACGAGCAGTACTTC. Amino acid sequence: CASSASGGGSYEQYF.

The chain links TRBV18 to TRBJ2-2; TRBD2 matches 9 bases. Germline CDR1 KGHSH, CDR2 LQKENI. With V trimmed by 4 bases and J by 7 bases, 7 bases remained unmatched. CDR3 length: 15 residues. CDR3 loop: CASSLASGASGELFF. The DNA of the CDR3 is TGTGCCAGCTCACTGGCTAGCGGGGCCAGCGGGGAGCTGTTTTTT.

The CDR3 protein is CASSLIGAQGDTQYF. As DNA, the CDR3 is TGCGCCAGCAGCTTGATAGGGGCACAGGGGGATACGCAGTATTTT. The rearrangement links TRBV5-1 to TRBJ2-3; the match to TRBD1 covers 7 bases. This CDR3 has 15 residues. Germline CDR1 SGHRS, CDR2 YFSETQ. Germline trimming cut 1 base from V and 6 bases from J; bases unmatched to any gene: 8.

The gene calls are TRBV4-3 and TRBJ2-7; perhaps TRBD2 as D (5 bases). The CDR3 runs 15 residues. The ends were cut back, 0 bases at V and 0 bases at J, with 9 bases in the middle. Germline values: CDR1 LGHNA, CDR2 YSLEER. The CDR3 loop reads CASSQEKLASYEQYF. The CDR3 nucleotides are TGCGCCAGCAGCCAAGAAAAGCTAGCCTCCTACGAGCAGTACTTC.